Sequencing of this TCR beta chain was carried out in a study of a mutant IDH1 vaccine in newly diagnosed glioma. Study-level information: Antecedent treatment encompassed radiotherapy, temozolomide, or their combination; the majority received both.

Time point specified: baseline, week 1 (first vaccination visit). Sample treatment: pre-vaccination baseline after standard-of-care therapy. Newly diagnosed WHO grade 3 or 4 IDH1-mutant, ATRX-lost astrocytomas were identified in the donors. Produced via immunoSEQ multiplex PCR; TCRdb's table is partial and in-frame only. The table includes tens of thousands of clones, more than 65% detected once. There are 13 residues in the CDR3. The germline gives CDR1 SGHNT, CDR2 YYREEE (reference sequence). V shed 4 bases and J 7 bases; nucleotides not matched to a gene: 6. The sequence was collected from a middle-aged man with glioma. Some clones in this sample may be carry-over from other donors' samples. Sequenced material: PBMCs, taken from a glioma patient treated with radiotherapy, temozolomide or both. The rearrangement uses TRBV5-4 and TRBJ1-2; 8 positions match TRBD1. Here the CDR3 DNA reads TGTGCCAGCAGCCAGGGACAGGCCTTTGGCTACACCTTC. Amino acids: CASSQGQAFGYTF.